The following is a TCR beta chain sequence with its context. Its specificity is unknown. This entry comes from a study of shared clonotypes between healthy human individuals. Across the study: Contributing individuals were two females and three males aged 18 to 49.

General observations from the study: Only a few donors were included, so the genetic and exposure-history diversity represented was limited.

CDR1 and CDR2 (germline): SGHAT, FQNNGV. The CDR3 has 13 residues. Trimming removed 0 bases at V and 6 bases at J, with 8 bases between. Libraries were prepared by immunoSEQ multiplex PCR; TCRdb keeps only in-frame clonotypes and omits some of them. The data contain over a million clones, around 74% of them singletons. Recent vaccinations or acute infections were absent in the healthy HIV-negative adult donors. This chain connects TRBV11-2 to TRBJ1-1; D is undetermined. The sequencing sample was made of memory CD4+ T cells sorted from blood. Sample subset: CD45RA-negative fraction. The clonotype was recovered from a man aged 18 to 29 in good health. CDR3 DNA sequence: TGTGCCAGCAGCTTAGATCCCGCAGCTGAAGCTTTCTTT. As protein: CASSLDPAAEAFF.